This entry lists 4 T cell receptor beta chains sequenced from one sample in a study of PD-L1 blockade in urothelial cancer. Regarding time point: pretreatment peripheral blood. TCRdb keeps only in-frame clones here, not all; method: immunoSEQ multiplex PCR. Of 90,000 or so clones listed, 90% were seen once; the top ten hold 1.5% to 2%. The sample here was PBMCs, taken around atezolizumab (anti-PD-L1) treatment. The receptor source for this set is a man aged 60-69 years with urothelial cancer.

The chain uses TRBV7-9 and TRBJ1-6; the D gene is possibly TRBD1 (6 bases). The germline V gene encodes CDR1 SEHNR and CDR2 FQNEAQ (reference sequence). Trimming stripped 1 base from V and 9 bases from J, with 16 bases between. The CDR3 contains 16 residues. The CDR3 region has the DNA TGTGCCAGCAGCTTAGAGGCGGGGGGCGCAAGTTCACCCCTCCACTTT. Translating it yields CASSLEAGGASSPLHF.

In its sample, this clone was seen once. The chain has TRBV15 and TRBJ2-5, with a tentative D call TRBD1 (6 bases). V lost 1 base to trimming and J lost 4 bases, with 13 bases between them. Germline assignment: CDR1 LNHNV and CDR2 YYDKDF (reference sequence). CDR3 size: 15 residues. The CDR3 nucleotides read TGTGCCACCAGCAGAGTTTACAGGGATTTAGAGACCCAGTACTTC. Residues: CATSRVYRDLETQYF.

In this sample, this clone turned up once. This chain uses TRBV7-3 with TRBJ2-3; TRBD2 aligns across 9 bases. The CDR3 contains 16 residues. CDR1 SGHTA and CDR2 FQGTGA come from the germline V gene. The V segment lost 2 bases and the J segment 2 bases; nucleotides outside the gene matches: 5. The DNA of the CDR3 is TGTGCCAGCAGCTTATCCAGCGGGGGGATCACAGATACGCAGTATTTT. Its protein product is CASSLSSGGITDTQYF.

The chain carries TRBV2 and TRBJ1-4; no clear D. CDR1 and CDR2 (germline): SNHLY, FYNNEI. Between the trimmed V and J ends, which lost 4 bases and 0 bases, there was a span of 9 bases. The CDR3 runs to 15 residues. The CDR3 sequence: CASSAYLATNEKLFF. In DNA, the CDR3 is TGTGCCAGCAGTGCCTACCTGGCAACTAATGAAAAACTGTTTTTT. The full variable domain, with the rest looked up from reference TRBV2 and TRBJ1-4, is EPEVTQTPSHQVTQMGQEVILRCVPISNHLYFYWYRQILGQKVEFLVSFYNNEISEKSEIFDDQFSVERPDGSNFTLKIRSTKLEDSAMYFCASSAYLATNEKLFFGSGTQLSVL.